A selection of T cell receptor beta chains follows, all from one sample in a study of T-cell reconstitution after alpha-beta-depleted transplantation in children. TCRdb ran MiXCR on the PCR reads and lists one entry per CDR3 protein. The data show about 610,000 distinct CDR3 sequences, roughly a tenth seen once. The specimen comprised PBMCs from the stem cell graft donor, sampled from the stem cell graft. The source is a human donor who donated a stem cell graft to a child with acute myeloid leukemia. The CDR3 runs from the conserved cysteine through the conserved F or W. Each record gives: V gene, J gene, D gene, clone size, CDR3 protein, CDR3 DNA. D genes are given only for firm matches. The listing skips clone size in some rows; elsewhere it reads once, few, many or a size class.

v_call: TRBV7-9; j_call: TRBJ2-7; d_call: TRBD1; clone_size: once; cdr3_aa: CASSRRTGGAGEQYF; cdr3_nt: TGTGCCAGCAGCCGACGGACAGGGGGCGCGGGTGAGCAGTACTTC
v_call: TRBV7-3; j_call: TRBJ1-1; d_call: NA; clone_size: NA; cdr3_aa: CASSILGGNNTEAFF; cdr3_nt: TGTGCCAGCAGCATTCTAGGGGGAAACAACACTGAAGCTTTCTTT
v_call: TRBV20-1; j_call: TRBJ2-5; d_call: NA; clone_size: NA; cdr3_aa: CSAARRGVGQETQYF; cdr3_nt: TGCAGTGCTGCGAGGCGGGGTGTGGGGCAAGAGACCCAGTACTTC
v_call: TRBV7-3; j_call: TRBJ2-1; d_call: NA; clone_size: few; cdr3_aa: CASSPGGSRAYNEQFF; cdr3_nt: TGTGCCAGCAGCCCAGGGGGGAGCAGGGCCTACAATGAGCAGTTCTTC
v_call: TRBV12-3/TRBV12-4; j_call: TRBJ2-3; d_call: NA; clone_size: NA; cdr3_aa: CASRPRPTDTQYF; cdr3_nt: TGTGCCAGCAGGCCACGCCCAACAGATACGCAGTATTTT
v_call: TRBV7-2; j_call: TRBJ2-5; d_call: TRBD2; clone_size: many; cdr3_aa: CASSTLLAGGKETQYF; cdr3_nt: TGTGCCAGCAGCACCCTACTAGCGGGAGGAAAAGAGACCCAGTACTTC
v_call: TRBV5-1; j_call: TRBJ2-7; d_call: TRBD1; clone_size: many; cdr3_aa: CASSLTGGLYEQYF; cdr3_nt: TGCGCCAGCAGCTTGACAGGGGGCCTCTACGAGCAGTACTTC
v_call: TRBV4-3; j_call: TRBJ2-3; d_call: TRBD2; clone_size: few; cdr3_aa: CASSQDLAGGRLGDTQYF; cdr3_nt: TGCGCCAGCAGCCAAGATTTAGCGGGAGGTCGTTTGGGGGATACGCAGTATTTT
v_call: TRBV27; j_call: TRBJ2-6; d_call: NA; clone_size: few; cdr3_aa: CASSSRLSGANVLTF; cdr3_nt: TGTGCCAGCAGTTCCCGGTTGTCTGGGGCCAACGTCCTGACTTTC
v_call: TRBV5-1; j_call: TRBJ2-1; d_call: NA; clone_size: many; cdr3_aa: CASSLGWAEQFF; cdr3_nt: TGCGCCAGCAGCTTGGGGTGGGCTGAGCAGTTCTTC
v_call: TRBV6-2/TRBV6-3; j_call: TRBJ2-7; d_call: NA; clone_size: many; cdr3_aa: CASSRFRDGTYEQYF; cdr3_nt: TGTGCCAGCAGCCGGTTCCGGGACGGTACCTACGAGCAGTACTTC
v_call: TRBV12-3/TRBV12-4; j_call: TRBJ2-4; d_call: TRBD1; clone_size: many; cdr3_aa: CASTRTGDQNIQYF; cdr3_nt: TGTGCCAGCACCCGGACAGGGGATCAGAACATTCAGTACTTC
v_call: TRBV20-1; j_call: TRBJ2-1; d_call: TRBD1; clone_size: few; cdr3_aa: CSAPDRVSFRSYNEQFF; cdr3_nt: TGCAGTGCTCCGGACAGGGTCTCATTTCGCTCCTACAATGAGCAGTTCTTC
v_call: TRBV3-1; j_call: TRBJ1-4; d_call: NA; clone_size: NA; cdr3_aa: CASSRYEKLFF; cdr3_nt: TGTGCCAGCAGCCGCTATGAAAAACTGTTTTTT